This T cell receptor (beta chain) appears in the sequencing data of a study of blood T cell repertoires in COVID-19. In the study overall: The analysed material was cDNA or gDNA that came from T cells, B-cell-depleted T cells, or PBMCs.

Germline V CDR1 and CDR2: LNHDA, SQIVND (reference sequence). The CDR3 covers 15 residues. After removal of 8 bases from V and 2 bases from J, the junction contained 11 bases not matched to a gene. Authors' analysis steps: Amplified reference gene primers provided the basis for estimating nucleated cell counts. Here immunoSEQ multiplex PCR was the method, and the copy in TCRdb shows in-frame clones only, minus some. That table is the source of V, J and clone size, and D and trimming were worked out from the DNA. The sample holds about 300,000 clones, about four fifths seen once. The receptor's source is a human donor with COVID-19, enrolled during active disease. The donor label of this sample is uncertain. The V call is TRBV19, the J call TRBJ2-5, with 7 bases that match TRBD1. What was sequenced was peripheral blood. The CDR3, as DNA: TGTGCCAGTTCGAAAGACAGGGAGATACAAGAGACCCAGTACTTC. Protein: CASSKDREIQETQYF.